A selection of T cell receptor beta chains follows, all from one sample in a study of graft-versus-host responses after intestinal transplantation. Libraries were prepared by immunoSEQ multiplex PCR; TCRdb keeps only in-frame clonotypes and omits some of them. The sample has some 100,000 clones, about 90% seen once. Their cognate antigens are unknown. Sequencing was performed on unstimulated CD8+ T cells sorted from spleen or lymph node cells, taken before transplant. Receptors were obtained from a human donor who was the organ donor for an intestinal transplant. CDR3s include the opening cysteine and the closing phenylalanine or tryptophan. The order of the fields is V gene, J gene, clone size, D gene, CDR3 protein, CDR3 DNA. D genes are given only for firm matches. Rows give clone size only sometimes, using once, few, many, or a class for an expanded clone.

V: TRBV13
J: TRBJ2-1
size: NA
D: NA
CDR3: CASSFRVNEQFF
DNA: TGTGCCAGCAGCTTTAGAGTCAATGAGCAGTTCTTC

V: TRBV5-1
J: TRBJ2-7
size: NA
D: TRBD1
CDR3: CASSQPQGSHYEQYF
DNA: TGCGCCAGCAGCCAGCCACAGGGGAGTCACTACGAGCAGTACTTC

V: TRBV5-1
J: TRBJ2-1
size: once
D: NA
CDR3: CASSLSGVNNEQFF
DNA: TGCGCCAGCAGCTTGAGCGGAGTCAACAATGAGCAGTTCTTC

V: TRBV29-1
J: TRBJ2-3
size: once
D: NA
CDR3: CSVGTPAGQDPIADTQYF
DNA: TGCAGCGTTGGGACACCCGCTGGACAAGACCCGATCGCAGATACGCAGTATTTT

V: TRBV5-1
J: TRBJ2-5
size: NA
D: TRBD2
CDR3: CASSFVTSGRVETQYF
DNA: TGCGCCAGCAGCTTCGTCACTAGCGGGAGGGTGGAGACCCAGTACTTC

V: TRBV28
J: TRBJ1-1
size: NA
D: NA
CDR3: CAHGRKRATEAFF
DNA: TGTGCCCACGGACGAAAGAGGGCAACTGAAGCTTTCTTT

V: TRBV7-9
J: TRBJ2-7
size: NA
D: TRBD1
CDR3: CASSSTGFDEQYF
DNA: TGTGCCAGCAGCTCGACAGGGTTCGACGAGCAGTACTTC

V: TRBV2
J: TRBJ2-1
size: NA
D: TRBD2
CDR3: CASGLAGHNEQFF
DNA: TGTGCCAGCGGGCTAGCGGGACACAATGAGCAGTTCTTC

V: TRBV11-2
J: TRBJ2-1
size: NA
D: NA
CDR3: CASSFSPSNEQFF
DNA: TGTGCCAGCAGCTTCTCTCCTAGCAATGAGCAGTTCTTC

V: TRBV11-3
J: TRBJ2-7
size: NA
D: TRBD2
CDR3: CASSFAGGPTYEQYF
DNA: TGTGCCAGCAGCTTCGCGGGGGGGCCGACCTACGAGCAGTACTTC

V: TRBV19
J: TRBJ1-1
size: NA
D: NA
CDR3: CASEAGNTEAFF
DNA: TGTGCCAGTGAAGCGGGGAACACTGAAGCTTTCTTT

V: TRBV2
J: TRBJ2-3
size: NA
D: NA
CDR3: CASSENKNRQGPDTQYF
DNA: TGTGCCAGCAGTGAAAATAAGAATCGTCAGGGGCCAGATACGCAGTATTTT

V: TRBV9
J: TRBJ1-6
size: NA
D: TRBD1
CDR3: CASSGEGQANSPLHF
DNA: TGTGCCAGCAGCGGTGAGGGACAGGCAAATTCACCCCTCCACTTT

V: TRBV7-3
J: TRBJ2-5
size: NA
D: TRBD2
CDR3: CASSRLAGGAETQYF
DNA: TGTGCCAGCAGCCGACTAGCGGGGGGGGCAGAGACCCAGTACTTC

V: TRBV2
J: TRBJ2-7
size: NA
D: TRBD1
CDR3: CASRNNRGRVNEQYF
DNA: TGTGCCAGCAGAAACAACAGGGGGCGCGTGAACGAGCAGTACTTC

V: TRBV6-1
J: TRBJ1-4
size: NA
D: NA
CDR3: CASKGYRLTNEKLFF
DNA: TGTGCCAGCAAAGGCTACAGATTAACTAATGAAAAACTGTTTTTT

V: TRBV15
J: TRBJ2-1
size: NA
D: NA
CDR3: CATSSPDRHRNNEQFF
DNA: TGTGCCACCAGCAGTCCCGACAGACACAGAAACAATGAGCAGTTCTTC

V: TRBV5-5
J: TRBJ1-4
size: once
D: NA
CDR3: CASSKRGGVVDEKLFF
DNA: TGTGCCAGCAGCAAACGCGGGGGGGTCGTCGATGAAAAACTGTTTTTT

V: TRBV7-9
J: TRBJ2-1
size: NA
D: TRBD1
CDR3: CASSFLGVGTVFYEQFF
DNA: TGTGCCAGCAGCTTTCTGGGTGTGGGGACAGTATTCTATGAGCAGTTCTTC

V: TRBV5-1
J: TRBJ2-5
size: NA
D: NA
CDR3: CASRGWGDGAETQYF
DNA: TGCGCCAGCAGGGGCTGGGGCGATGGGGCGGAGACCCAGTACTTC

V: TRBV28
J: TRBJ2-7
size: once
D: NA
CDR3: CASSLNFRGRYF
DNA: TGTGCCAGCAGTTTAAACTTCAGGGGTCGGTACTTC

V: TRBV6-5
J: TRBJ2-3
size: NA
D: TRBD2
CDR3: CASSRLAGGTDTQYF
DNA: TGTGCCAGCAGCCGACTAGCGGGGGGCACAGATACGCAGTATTTT

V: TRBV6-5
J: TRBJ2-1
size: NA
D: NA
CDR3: CASRIRGSYNEQFF
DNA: TGTGCCAGCAGGATCAGGGGATCCTACAATGAGCAGTTCTTC

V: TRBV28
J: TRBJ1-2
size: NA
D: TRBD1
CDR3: CASSSGQGAYGYTF
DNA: TGTGCCAGCAGTTCTGGACAGGGAGCCTATGGCTACACCTTC

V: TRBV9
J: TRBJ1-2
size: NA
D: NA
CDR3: CASSGTGWSYGYTF
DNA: TGTGCCAGCAGCGGAACAGGGTGGAGCTATGGCTACACCTTC

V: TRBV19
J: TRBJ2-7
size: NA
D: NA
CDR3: CASSMQGSEQYF
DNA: TGTGCCAGTAGTATGCAGGGCAGCGAGCAGTACTTC

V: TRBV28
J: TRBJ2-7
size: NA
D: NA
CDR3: CASSLLVDEQYF
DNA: TGTGCCAGCAGTTTATTAGTAGACGAGCAGTACTTC

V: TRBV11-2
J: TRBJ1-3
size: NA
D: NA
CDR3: CASSLDSSAGTIYF
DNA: TGTGCCAGCAGCTTAGATAGTTCTGCTGGCACCATATATTTT

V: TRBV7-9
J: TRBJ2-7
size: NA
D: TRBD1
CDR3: CASSFGQAYEQYF
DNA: TGTGCCAGCAGCTTCGGACAGGCCTACGAGCAGTACTTC

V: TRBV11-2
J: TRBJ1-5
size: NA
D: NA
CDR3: CASSFGLHDQPQHF
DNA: TGTGCCAGCAGTTTTGGCCTCCACGATCAGCCCCAGCATTTT

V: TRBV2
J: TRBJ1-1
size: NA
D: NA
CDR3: CASIEGTEAFF
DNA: TGTGCCAGCATAGAGGGCACTGAAGCTTTCTTT

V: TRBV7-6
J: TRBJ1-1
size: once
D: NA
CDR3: CASSPRIVNTEAFF
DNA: TGTGCCAGCAGCCCGCGAATTGTGAACACTGAAGCTTTCTTT

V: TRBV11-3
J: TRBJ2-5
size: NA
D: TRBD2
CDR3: CASSTRASGGRGETQYF
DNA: TGTGCCAGCTCAACCCGGGCTAGCGGGGGACGGGGGGAGACCCAGTACTTC

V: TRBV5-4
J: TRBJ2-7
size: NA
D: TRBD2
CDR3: CASSRGERGAYEQYF
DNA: TGTGCCAGCAGCCGGGGGGAGCGGGGGGCCTACGAGCAGTACTTC

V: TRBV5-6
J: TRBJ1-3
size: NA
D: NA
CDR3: CASSHRIIPGNTIYF
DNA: TGTGCCAGCAGCCACAGGATCATACCTGGAAACACCATATATTTT

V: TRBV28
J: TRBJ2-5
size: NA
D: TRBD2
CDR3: CASSLGVLLAGHPETQYF
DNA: TGTGCCAGCAGTTTAGGTGTCCTACTAGCGGGCCACCCAGAGACCCAGTACTTC

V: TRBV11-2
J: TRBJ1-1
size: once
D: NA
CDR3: CASSLDTSRSVGDLNTEAFF
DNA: TGTGCCAGCAGCTTAGACACATCCCGCTCCGTCGGGGATTTGAACACTGAAGCTTTCTTT

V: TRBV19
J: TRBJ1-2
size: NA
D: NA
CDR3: CASQDTSFHYGYTF
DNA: TGTGCCAGCCAGGACACATCTTTCCACTATGGCTACACCTTC

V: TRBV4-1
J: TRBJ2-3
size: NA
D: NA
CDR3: CASSQDWGVGDTQYF
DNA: TGCGCCAGCAGCCAAGATTGGGGAGTTGGGGATACGCAGTATTTT

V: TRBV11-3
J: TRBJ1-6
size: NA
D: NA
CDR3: CASSLDYSSPLHF
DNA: TGTGCCAGCAGCTTAGATTACAGTTCACCCCTCCACTTT

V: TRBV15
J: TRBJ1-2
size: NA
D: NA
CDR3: CATSREPLQGKFNGYTF
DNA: TGTGCCACCAGCAGAGAACCTTTGCAGGGAAAGTTTAATGGCTACACCTTC

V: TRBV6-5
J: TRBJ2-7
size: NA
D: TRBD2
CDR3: CASSRSGGDYEQYF
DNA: TGTGCCAGCAGCCGAAGCGGGGGGGACTACGAGCAGTACTTC

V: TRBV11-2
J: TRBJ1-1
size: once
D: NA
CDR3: CASSLGWAGEAFF
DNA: TGTGCCAGCAGCTTAGGGTGGGCAGGCGAAGCTTTCTTT

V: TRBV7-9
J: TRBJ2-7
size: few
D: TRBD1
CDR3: CASSLTTGESIYEQYF
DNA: TGTGCCAGCAGCTTAACGACAGGGGAATCCATCTACGAGCAGTACTTC

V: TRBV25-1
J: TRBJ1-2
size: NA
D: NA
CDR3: CASSISRAFTF
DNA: TGTGCCAGCAGTATTAGCAGGGCCTTCACCTTC

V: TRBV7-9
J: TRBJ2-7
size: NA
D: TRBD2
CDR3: CASSSPTSGTPYEQYF
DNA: TGTGCCAGCAGCTCGCCAACTAGCGGAACTCCCTACGAGCAGTACTTC

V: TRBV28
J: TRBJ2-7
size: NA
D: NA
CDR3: CASSLPTGYYEQYF
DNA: TGTGCCAGCAGTTTGCCGACAGGCTACTACGAGCAGTACTTC

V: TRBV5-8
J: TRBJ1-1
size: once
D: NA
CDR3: CASSPGGMNTEAFF
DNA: TGTGCCAGCAGCCCGGGGGGGATGAACACTGAAGCTTTCTTT